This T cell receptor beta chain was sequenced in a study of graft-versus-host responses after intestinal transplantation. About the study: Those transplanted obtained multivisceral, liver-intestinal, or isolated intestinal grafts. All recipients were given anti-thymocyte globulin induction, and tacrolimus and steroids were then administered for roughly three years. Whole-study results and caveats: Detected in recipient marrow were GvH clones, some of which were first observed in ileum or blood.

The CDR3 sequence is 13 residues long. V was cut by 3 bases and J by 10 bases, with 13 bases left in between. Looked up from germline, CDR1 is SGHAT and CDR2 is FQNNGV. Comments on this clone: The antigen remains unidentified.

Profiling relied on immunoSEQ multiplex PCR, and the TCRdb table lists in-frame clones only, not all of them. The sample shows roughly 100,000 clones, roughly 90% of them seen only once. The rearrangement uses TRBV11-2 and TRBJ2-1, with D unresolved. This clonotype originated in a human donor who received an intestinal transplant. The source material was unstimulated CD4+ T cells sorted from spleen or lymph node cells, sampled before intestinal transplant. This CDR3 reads CASSFTPRAEQFF. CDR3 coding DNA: TGTGCCAGCAGCTTCACGCCCCGGGCGGAGCAGTTCTTC. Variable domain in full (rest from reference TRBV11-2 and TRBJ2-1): EAGVAQSPRYKIIEKRQSVAFWCNPISGHATLYWYQQILGQGPKLLIQFQNNGVVDDSQLPKDRFSAERLKGVDSTLKIQPAKLEDSAVYLCASSFTPRAEQFFGPGTRLTVL.